The clone carrying this T cell receptor beta chain was seen ten or more times. The antigen remains unidentified. The authors sorted naive CD8 T cells as CD8+CD4-CCR7+CD45RA+. The data are from a study of molecular identifiers for immune sequencing clone quantification. General observations from the study: Barcode collisions between identical TCR molecules could shrink estimates of highly expanded clone sizes. In naive cells, clones above 20 RNA copies held under 1% of molecules, whereas in effector cells they held over 98%.

Previously described methods with listed TCR primers produced the bulk TCR libraries. A single record per CDR3 protein comes from TCRdb applying MiXCR to the PCR reads. In the table there are around 460,000 distinct CDR3 sequences, over 20% of which are singletons. There are 15 residues in the CDR3. Germline CDR1 and CDR2: MNHEY and SMNVEV (reference sequence). V gave up 6 bases and J gave up 2 bases; unmatched junction bases: 9. This sequence originates from a human donor in good health. Some libraries in this study had Jurkat cell RNA spiked in. The rearrangement links TRBV27 to TRBJ2-7; 8 bases map to TRBD1. The sequencing sample was made of naive CD8+ T cells from blood, with Jurkat cell RNA spiked in. Documented subset: FACS-sorted CD8+CD4-CCR7+CD45RA+ naive T cells. CDR3 loop: CASSLPGQGTYEQYF. CDR3 in DNA: TGTGCCAGCAGCCTGCCAGGACAGGGAACCTACGAGCAGTACTTC.